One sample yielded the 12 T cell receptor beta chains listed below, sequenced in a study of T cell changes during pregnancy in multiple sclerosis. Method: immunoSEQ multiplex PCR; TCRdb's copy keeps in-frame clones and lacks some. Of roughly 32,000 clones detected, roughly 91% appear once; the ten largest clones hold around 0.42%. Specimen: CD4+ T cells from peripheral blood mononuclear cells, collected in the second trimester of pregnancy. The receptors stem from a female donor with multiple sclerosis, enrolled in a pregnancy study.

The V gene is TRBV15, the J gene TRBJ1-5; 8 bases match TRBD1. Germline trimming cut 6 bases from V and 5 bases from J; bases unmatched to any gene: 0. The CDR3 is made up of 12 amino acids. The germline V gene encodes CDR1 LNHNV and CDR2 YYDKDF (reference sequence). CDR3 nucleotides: TGTGCCACCAGACAGGGGGATCAGCCCCAGCATTTT. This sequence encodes CATRQGDQPQHF. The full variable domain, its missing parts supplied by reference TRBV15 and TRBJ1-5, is DAMVIQNPRYQVTQFGKPVTLSCSQTLNHNVMYWYQQKSSQAPKLLFHYYDKDFNNEADTPDNFQSRRPNTSFCFLDIRSPGLGDTAMYLCATRQGDQPQHFGDGTRLSIL.

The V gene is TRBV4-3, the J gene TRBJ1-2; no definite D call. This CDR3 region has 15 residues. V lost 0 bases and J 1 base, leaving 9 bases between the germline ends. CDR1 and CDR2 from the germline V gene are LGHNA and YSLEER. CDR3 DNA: TGCGCCAGCAGCCAAGACAGGCGGGATAACTATGGCTACACCTTC. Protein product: CASSQDRRDNYGYTF.

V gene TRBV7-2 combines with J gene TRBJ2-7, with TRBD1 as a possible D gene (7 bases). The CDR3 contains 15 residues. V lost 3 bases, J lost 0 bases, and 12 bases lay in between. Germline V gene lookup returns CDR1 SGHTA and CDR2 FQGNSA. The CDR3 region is CASSLRRGLSYEQYF. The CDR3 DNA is TGTGCCAGCAGCTTGAGGAGGGGGCTCTCCTACGAGCAGTACTTC. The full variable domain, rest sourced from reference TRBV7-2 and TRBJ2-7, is GAGVSQSPSNKVTEKGKDVELRCDPISGHTALYWYRQSLGQGLEFLIYFQGNSAPDKSGLPSDRFSAERTGGSVSTLTIQRTQQEDSAVYLCASSLRRGLSYEQYFGPGTRLTVT.

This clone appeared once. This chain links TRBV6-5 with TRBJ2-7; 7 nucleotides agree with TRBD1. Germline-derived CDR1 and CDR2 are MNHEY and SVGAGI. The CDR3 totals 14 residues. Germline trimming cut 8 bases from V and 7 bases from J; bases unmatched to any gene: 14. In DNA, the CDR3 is TGTGCCAGCCACAGCCATGACAGGGCGCGTGAGCAGTACTTC. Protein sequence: CASHSHDRAREQYF.

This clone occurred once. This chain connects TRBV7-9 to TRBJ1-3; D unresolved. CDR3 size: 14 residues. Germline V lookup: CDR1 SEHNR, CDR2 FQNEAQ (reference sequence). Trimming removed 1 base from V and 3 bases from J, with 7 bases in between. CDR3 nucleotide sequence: TGTGCCAGCAGCTTAGAGGGAGGTGGAAACACCATATATTTT. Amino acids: CASSLEGGGNTIYF.

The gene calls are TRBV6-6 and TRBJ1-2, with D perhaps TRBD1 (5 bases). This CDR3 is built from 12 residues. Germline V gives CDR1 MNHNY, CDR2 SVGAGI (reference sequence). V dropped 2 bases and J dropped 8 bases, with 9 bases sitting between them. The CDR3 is CASSYAGQGYTF. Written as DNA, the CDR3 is TGTGCCAGCAGTTACGCGGGGCAGGGCTACACCTTC.

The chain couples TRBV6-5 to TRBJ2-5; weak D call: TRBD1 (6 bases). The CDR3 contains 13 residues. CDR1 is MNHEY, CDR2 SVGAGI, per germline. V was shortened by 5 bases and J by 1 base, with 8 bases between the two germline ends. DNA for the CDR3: TGTGCCAGCAGTCGGACAGTCCAAGAGACCCAGTACTTC. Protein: CASSRTVQETQYF.

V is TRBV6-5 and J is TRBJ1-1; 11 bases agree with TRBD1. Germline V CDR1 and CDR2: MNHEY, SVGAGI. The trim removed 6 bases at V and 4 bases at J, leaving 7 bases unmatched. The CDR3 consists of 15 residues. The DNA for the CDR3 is TGTGCCAGCAGGTGGACAGGGGGCCTGGCCACTGAAGCTTTCTTT. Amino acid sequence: CASRWTGGLATEAFF.

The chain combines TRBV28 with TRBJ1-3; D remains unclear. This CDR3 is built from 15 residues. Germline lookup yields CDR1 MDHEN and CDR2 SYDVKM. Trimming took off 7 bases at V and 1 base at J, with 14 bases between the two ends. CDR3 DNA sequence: TGTGCCAGCATCGAAGCGGCCCTTTCTGGAAACACCATATATTTT. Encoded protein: CASIEAALSGNTIYF.

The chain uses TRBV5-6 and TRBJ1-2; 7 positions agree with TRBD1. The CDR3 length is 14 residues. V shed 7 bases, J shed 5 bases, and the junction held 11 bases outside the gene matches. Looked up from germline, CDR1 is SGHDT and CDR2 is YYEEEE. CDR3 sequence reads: CASDREQGRYGYTF. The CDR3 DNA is TGTGCCAGCGACCGTGAACAGGGGCGGTATGGCTACACCTTC.

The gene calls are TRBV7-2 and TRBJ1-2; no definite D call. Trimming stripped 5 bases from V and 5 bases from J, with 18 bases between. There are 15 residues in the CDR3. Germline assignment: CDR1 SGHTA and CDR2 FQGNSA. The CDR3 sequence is CASSAGGLSGYGYTF. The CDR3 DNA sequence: TGTGCCAGCAGCGCCGGAGGTTTGAGTGGGTATGGCTACACCTTC.

Here the CDR3 reads CASSAPGTGAVTGELFF. The CDR3 nucleotides are TGTGCCAGCAGCGCGCCCGGAACAGGGGCGGTCACCGGGGAGCTGTTTTTT. The chain uses TRBV9 and TRBJ2-2, with 7 nucleotides matching TRBD1. The V gene's germline CDR1 is SGDLS and CDR2 YYNGEE. V shed 3 bases and J 4 bases; nucleotides not matched to a gene: 12. The CDR3 has 17 amino acids.